The following is a TCR beta chain sequence with its context. The germline V gene encodes CDR1 LNHDA and CDR2 SQIVND (reference sequence). V lost 6 bases to trimming and J lost 6 bases; unmatched junction nucleotides: 17. CDR3 length: 17 amino acids. TCRdb keeps only in-frame clones here, not all; method: immunoSEQ multiplex PCR. The data contain around 2.5 million clones, 93% of them singletons. This entry belongs to a study of shared clonotypes between healthy human individuals. The rearrangement uses TRBV19 and TRBJ1-5; 7 bases map to TRBD1. Sequenced material: naive CD4+ T cells from PBMCs. Subset denoted: CD45RA+ positively selected. The sequence was collected from a man aged 18 to 30 in good health. Some clones in this sample may be carry-over from other donors' samples. This CDR3 is CASSSYRGGQSGQPQHF. In nucleotides, the CDR3 is TGTGCCAGTAGCAGCTATAGAGGGGGACAGAGTGGTCAGCCCCAGCATTTT. Full variable domain (rest looked up from reference TRBV19 and TRBJ1-5): DGGITQSPKYLFRKEGQNVTLSCEQNLNHDAMYWYRQDPGQGLRLIYYSQIVNDFQKGDIAEGYSVSREKKESFPLTVTSAQKNPTAFYLCASSSYRGGQSGQPQHFGDGTRLSIL.